This entry lists 2 T cell receptor beta chains sequenced from one sample in a study of beta chain features in type 1 diabetes. Study-level points and caveats: The study found moderately but significantly shorter TCRB CDR3s in all four CD4+ subsets of Type 1 diabetes patients.

No antigen has been identified for these receptors. The investigators reverse transcribed all of the isolated RNA, so they sequenced expressed TCRB transcripts. Assay used: immunoSEQ multiplex PCR; TCRdb lists only in-frame clones, some missing. The table has 300,000 or so clones, roughly 13% seen once; the top ten hold roughly 0.016%. Sample: naive CD4+ T cells from blood. These receptors were obtained from a woman aged 18-30 years with type 1 diabetes.

This clone showed up just a few times. The V and J genes are TRBV25-1 and TRBJ2-1; 13 positions match TRBD2. Germline V gene data show CDR1 as MGHDK and CDR2 as SYGVNS. This CDR3 has 16 amino acids. The V segment lost 3 bases and the J segment 5 bases; nucleotides outside the gene matches: 4. CDR3 sequence: CASSDVGLAGDNEQFF. CDR3 sequence (DNA): TGTGCCAGCAGTGATGTAGGACTAGCGGGAGACAATGAGCAGTTCTTC.

In its sample, this clone was seen a few times. The gene calls are TRBV29-1 and TRBJ1-2; tentative D call: TRBD1 (6 bases). The CDR3 length is 13 residues. The germline gives CDR1 SQVTM, CDR2 ANQGSEA. V was clipped by 3 bases and J by 3 bases, with 11 bases between them. CDR3 sequence reads: CSVELDSYYGYTF. In DNA form, the CDR3 reads TGCAGCGTTGAGCTGGACAGTTACTATGGCTACACCTTC.